This T cell receptor beta chain was captured by sequencing in a study of T cell repertoires in cytomegalovirus infection. Trimming cost V 1 base and J 0 bases, with 13 bases left between them. This CDR3 has 18 amino acids. Looked up from germline, CDR1 is SGHTA and CDR2 is FQGTGA. This clonotype was recorded many times. Using its own MiXCR run on the reads, TCRdb lists one record per CDR3 protein. The repertoire holds around 170,000 distinct CDR3 sequences, with under 15% as singletons. V is TRBV7-3 and J is TRBJ2-6; unclear D gene. This receptor was taken from a human donor in good health (CMV status not recorded). Some clones in this sample may be carry-over from other donors' samples. Sequencing was carried out using PBMCs. The CDR3 reads CASSLNSLMVSGANVLTF. CDR3 coding DNA: TGTGCCAGCAGCTTAAATTCGTTAATGGTCTCTGGGGCCAACGTCCTGACTTTC.